Detailed here is one T cell receptor beta chain. The specificity of this receptor is unknown. Base quality data are lacking; no much larger clone is found one base away. This record belongs to a study of identical twins listed by TCRdb under 2016. In the study overall: To test whether fetal clonotypes persist, the study used deep sequencing on TCR alpha and beta repertoires from monozygotic twins, unrelated adults of various ages, and cord blood. To rule out contamination, the twin experiments were replicated at different times with different library preparation protocols. General study outcomes and caveats: Out-of-frame TCR alpha sharing in monozygotic twins was systematically underestimated by recombination models, whereas sharing between unrelated individuals was in agreement with the recombination models. Zero-insertion analyses could be partly confounded by invariant T cells such as MAIT and iNKT, although diverse VJ usage argued against such confounding for most clonotypes. Because the same donors could not be followed over many years, the conclusions relied on cross-sectional statistical analysis. The excess sharing between twins in beta out-of-frame sequences was weaker because fewer shared sequences reduced the signal-to-noise ratio. Fewer insertions were carried by abundant cord blood beta clonotypes, a similar but weaker trend appeared in young adult naive repertoires, and no such trend appeared in memory repertoires. Compared with coincidental sharing between unrelated individuals, out-of-frame TCR alpha sequences shared between twins had an excess of sequences with low generation probability.

From its cysteine to its phenylalanine, the CDR3 spans 16 amino acids. Only the CDR3 DNA is retained, 48 bases long and in frame from the first base. The germline V and J ends show losses of 5 bases and 6 bases respectively, and no gene match explains 15 bases of the junction. As encoded in the germline V gene (reference sequence), CDR1 is DFQATT while CDR2 is SNEGSKA. Library generation was performed with 5' RACE. Sequencer: Illumina HiSeq 2000. A universal primer binding site was added through template switching, and the final cDNA carried a unique molecular identifier so that TCR cDNA molecules could be counted accurately. Specific primers in the conserved constant-segment region were used to synthesize first-strand cDNA for the TCR alpha and beta chains. Each cDNA library was double barcoded, with a SMART-Mk sample barcode plus Illumina barcodes, to control for contamination. Two successive PCR steps introduced TruSeq adapter sequences along with Illumina sample barcodes. The Illumina HiSeq platform was used with custom primers to sequence TCR alpha and beta cDNA libraries. The original methods were these. MiGEC processed the raw reads to extract unique molecular identifiers, while MiXCR was used to determine the CDR3 positions. Recombination models were inferred per individual with the repgenHMM and IGoR tools using an EM algorithm. Shared clonotype analysis was performed with the tcR package in R, normalizing sharing by the product of cloneset sizes. To study raw recombination free of thymic and clonal selection effects, out-of-frame nonproductive sequences were analyzed. In TCRdb, the public reads were trimmed at Q25 with fastp and aligned with MiXCR, with productive beta chains retained. Each CDR3 protein appears once, grouped with its most common genes and DNA. TCRdb, not the authors, supplied the V and J calls. This sample is represented by nearly 900,000 distinct CDR3 sequences; roughly an eighth of them were singletons. The ten largest clonotypes hold around 1.5% of the sample.

Only healthy Caucasian donors were included. The twin cohort consisted of three pairs of female monozygotic twins, all aged roughly 18 to 30 years. RNA for TCR libraries was isolated from peripheral blood mononuclear cells. The sample was also reused in another study, on yellow fever vaccine responses in identical twins. Per that second paper: The T cell response to vaccination in identical twins was reported by the authors to appear partly convergent and partly personalized. The study precisely tracked vaccine-responding T cell clones in identical twins.

The chain joins TRBV20-1 to TRBJ2-3; 9 middle bases align to TRBD2. Specimen: PBMCs. The sequence was obtained from a woman aged 18-29 years in good health. Read as DNA, the sequence is TGCAGTGCTCACACTGGGGCTAGCGGGGTTCTGGATACGCAGTATTTT. This encodes CSAHTGASGVLDTQYF.